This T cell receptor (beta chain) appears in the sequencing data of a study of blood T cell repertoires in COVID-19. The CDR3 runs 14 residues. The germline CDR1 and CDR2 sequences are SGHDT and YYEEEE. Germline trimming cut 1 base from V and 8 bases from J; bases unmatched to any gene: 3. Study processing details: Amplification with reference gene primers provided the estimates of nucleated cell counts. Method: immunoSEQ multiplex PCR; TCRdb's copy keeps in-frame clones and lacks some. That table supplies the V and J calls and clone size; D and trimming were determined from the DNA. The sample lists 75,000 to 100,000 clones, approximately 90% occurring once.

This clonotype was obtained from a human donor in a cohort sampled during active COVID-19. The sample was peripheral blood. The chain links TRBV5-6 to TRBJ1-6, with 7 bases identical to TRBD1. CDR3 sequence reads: CASSLPGQYSPLHF. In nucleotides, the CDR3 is TGTGCCAGCAGCTTGCCGGGACAGTATTCACCCCTCCACTTT.